This T cell receptor (beta chain) was documented in a study of Graves' ophthalmopathy and Graves' hyperthyroidism. Findings of the study overall: A model of 13 signatures distinguished ophthalmopathy from stable hyperthyroidism at approximately 90% sensitivity and 81.08% specificity.

CDR1 and CDR2 (germline): SGHTA, FQGNSA. Deletions cut 1 base from V and 5 bases from J, with 15 bases between. The CDR3 length is 15 residues. A remark on this clonotype: The target antigen is unknown.

Amplified material comprised TCR beta CDR3 regions derived from RNA transcripts. Second-round multiplex PCR followed a first-round RT-PCR using HTBI primers. TCRdb called the multiplex PCR reads again in MiXCR, with one record for every CDR3 protein. This table holds 400,000 or so distinct CDR3 sequences, about 18% found once. The chain has TRBV7-2 and TRBJ2-7; weak D call: TRBD1 (6 bases). The TCR comes from an adult woman with stable Graves' hyperthyroidism. The specimen was peripheral blood. CDR3 in DNA: TGTGCCAGCAGCTTAGTGGGCCAGGGGCTCCACGAGCAGTACTTC. Amino acids: CASSLVGQGLHEQYF.